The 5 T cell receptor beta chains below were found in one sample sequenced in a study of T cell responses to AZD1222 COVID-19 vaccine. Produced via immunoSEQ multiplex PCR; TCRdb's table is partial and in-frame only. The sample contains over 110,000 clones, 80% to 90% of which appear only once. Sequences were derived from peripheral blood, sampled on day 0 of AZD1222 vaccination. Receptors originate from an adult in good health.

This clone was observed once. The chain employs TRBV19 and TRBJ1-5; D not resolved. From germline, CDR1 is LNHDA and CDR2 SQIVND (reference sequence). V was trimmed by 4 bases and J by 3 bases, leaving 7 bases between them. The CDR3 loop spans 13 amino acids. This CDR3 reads CASSTGYNQPQHF. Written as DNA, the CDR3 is TGTGCCAGTAGTACGGGTTACAATCAGCCCCAGCATTTT.

CDR3 in DNA: TGCGCCAGCAGCCAGCAGGGGACTGGAAACACCATATATTTT. The encoded protein is CASSQQGTGNTIYF. The chain has TRBV4-1 and TRBJ1-3; tentatively, D is TRBD1 (6 bases). The germline CDR1 and CDR2 sequences are MGHRA and YSYEKL. V dropped 3 bases and J dropped 2 bases, with 8 bases sitting between them. This CDR3 comprises 14 residues.

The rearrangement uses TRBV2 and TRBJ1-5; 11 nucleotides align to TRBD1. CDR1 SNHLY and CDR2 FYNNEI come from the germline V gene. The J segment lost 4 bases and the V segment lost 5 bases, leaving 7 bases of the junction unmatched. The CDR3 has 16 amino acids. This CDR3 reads CASSMGQGVSNQPQHF. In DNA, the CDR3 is TGTGCCAGCAGTATGGGACAGGGGGTTTCTAATCAGCCCCAGCATTTT.

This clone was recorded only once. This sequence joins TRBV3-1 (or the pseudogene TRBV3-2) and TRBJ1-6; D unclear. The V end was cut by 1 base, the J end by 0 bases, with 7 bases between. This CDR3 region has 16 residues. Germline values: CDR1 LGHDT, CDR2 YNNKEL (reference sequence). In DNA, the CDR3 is TGTGCCAGCAGCCAAGTGAGGTCCTCCTATAATTCACCCCTCCACTTT. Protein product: CASSQVRSSYNSPLHF.

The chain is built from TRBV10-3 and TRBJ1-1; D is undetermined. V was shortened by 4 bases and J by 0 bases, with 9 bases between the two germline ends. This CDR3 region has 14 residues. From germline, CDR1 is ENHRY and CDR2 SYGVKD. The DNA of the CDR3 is TGTGCCATCAGTGCCATAGGACTGAACACTGAAGCTTTCTTT. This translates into CAISAIGLNTEAFF.